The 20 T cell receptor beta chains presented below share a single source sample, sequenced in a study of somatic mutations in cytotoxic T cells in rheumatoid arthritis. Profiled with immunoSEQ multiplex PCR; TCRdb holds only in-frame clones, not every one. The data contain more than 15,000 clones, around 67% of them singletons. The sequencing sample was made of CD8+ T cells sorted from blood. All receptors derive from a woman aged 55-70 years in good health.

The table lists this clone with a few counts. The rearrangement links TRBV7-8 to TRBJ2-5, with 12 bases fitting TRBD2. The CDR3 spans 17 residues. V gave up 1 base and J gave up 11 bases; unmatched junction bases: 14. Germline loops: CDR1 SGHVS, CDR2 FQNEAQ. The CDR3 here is CASSLVASGGEKGTQYF. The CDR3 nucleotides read TGTGCCAGCAGCTTAGTGGCTAGCGGGGGGGAAAAGGGTACTCAGTACTTC. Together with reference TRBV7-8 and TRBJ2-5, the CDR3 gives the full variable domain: GAGVSQSPRYKVAKRGQDVALRCDPISGHVSLFWYQQALGQGPEFLTYFQNEAQLDKSGLPSDRFFAERPEGSVSTLKIQRTQQEDSAVYLCASSLVASGGEKGTQYFGPGTRLLVL.

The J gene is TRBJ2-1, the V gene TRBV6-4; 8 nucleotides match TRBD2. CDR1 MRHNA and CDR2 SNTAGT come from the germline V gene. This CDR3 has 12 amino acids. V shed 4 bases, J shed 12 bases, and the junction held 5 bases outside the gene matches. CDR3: CASSGTSLRQFF. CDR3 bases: TGTGCCAGCAGTGGGACTAGCTTACGGCAGTTCTTC.

CDR3 bases: TGTGCCAGCAGTTTGCGACGAGTTGAAGCTTTCTTT. This translates into CASSLRRVEAFF. The rearrangement joins TRBV28 to TRBJ1-1; D gene ambiguous. This CDR3 comprises 12 residues. The germline V and J ends were trimmed by 3 bases and 7 bases, with 9 bases remaining between them. The germline V gene has CDR1 MDHEN and CDR2 SYDVKM. The whole variable domain, filled in from reference TRBV28 and TRBJ1-1, reads DVKVTQSSRYLVKRTGEKVFLECVQDMDHENMFWYRQDPGLGLRLIYFSYDVKMKEKGDIPEGYSVSREKKERFSLILESASTNQTSMYLCASSLRRVEAFFGQGTRLTVV.

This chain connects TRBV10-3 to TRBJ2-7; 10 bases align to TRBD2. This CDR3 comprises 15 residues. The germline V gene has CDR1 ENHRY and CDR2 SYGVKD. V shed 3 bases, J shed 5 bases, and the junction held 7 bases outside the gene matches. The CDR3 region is CAISDRASGSNEQYF. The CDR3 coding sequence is TGTGCCATCAGTGACAGGGCTAGCGGGAGCAACGAGCAGTACTTC.

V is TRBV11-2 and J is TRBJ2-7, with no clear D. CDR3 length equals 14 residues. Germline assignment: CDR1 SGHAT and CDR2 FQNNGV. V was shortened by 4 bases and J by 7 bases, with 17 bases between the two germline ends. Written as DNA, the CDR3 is TGTGCCAGCAGCTACTTGGAAGGTCCGCTGGAGCAGTACTTC. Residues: CASSYLEGPLEQYF. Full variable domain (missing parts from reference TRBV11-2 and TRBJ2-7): EAGVAQSPRYKIIEKRQSVAFWCNPISGHATLYWYQQILGQGPKLLIQFQNNGVVDDSQLPKDRFSAERLKGVDSTLKIQPAKLEDSAVYLCASSYLEGPLEQYFGPGTRLTVT.

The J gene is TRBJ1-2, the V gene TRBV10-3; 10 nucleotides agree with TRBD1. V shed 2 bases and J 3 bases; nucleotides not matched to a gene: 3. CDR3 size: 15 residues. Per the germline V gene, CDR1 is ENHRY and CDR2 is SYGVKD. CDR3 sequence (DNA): TGTGCCATCAGTGAGGGGACAGGGGCCGACTATGGCTACACCTTC. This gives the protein CAISEGTGADYGYTF.

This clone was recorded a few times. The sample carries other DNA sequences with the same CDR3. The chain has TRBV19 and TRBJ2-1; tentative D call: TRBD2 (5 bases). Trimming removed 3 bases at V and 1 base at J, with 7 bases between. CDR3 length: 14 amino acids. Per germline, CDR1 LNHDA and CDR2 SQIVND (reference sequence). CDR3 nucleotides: TGTGCCAGTAGTATCGGCGGGTCCTACAATGAGCAGTTCTTC. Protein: CASSIGGSYNEQFF.

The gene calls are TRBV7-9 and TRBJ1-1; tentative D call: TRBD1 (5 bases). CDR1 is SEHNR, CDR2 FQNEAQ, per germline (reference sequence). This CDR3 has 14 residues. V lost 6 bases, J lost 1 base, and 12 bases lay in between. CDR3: CASRADSSNTEAFF. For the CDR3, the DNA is TGTGCCAGCAGGGCCGACAGTTCGAACACTGAAGCTTTCTTT.

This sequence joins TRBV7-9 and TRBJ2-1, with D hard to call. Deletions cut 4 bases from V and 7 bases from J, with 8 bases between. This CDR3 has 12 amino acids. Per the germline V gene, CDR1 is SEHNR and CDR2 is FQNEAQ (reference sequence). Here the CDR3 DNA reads TGTGCCAGCAGCTCGGACCTTAATGAGCAGTTCTTC. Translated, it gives CASSSDLNEQFF.

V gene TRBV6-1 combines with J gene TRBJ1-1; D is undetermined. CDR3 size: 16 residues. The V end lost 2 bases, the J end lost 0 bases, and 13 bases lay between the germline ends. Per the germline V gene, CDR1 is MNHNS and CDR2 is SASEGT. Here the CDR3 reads CASSEPQRGMNTEAFF. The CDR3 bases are TGTGCCAGCAGTGAACCGCAGCGGGGAATGAACACTGAAGCTTTCTTT.

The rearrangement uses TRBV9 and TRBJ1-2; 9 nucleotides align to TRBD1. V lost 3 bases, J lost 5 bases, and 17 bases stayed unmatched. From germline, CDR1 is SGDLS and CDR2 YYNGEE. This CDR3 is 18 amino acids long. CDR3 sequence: CASSGGDRGKFRPYGYTF. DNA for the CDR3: TGTGCCAGCAGCGGAGGAGACAGGGGGAAATTTCGCCCATATGGCTACACCTTC.

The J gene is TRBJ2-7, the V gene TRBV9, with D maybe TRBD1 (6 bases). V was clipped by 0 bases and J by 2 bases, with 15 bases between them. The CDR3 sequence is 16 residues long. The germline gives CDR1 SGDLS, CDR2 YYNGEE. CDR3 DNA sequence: TGTGCCAGCAGCGTAGGGGCCCACAGGGCCCCCTACGAGCAGTACTTC. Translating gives CASSVGAHRAPYEQYF.

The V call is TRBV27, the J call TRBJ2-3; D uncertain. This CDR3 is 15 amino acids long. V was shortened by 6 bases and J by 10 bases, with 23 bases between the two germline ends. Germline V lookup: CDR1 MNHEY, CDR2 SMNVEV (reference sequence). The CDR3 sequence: CASSSVFTSLSPQYF. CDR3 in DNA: TGTGCCAGCAGCTCAGTCTTTACCAGCCTATCACCGCAGTATTTT.

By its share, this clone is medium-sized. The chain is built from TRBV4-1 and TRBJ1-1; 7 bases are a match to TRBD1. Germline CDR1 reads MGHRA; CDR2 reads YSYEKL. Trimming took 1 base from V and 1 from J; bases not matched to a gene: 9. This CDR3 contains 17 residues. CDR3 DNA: TGCGCCAGCAGCCAAGTTGTCGGGACAGCCAAGAACACTGAAGCTTTCTTT. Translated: CASSQVVGTAKNTEAFF.

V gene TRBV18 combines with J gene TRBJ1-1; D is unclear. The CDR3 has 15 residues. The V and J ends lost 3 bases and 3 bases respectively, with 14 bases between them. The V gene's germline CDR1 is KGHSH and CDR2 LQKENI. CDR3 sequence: CASSPEQTTDTEAFF. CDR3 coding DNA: TGTGCCAGCTCACCTGAACAGACTACTGACACTGAAGCTTTCTTT.

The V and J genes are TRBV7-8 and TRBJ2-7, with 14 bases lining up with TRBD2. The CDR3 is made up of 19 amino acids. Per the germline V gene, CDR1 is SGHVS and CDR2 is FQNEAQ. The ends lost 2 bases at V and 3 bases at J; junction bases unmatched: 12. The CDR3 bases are TGTGCCAGCAGCTTATCTTTGACTAGCGGGAGGGCTCCTAACTACGAGCAGTACTTC. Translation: CASSLSLTSGRAPNYEQYF.

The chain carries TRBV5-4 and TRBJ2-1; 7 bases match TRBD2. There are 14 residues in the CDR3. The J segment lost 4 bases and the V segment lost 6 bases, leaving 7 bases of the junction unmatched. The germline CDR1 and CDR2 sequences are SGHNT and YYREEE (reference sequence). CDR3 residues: CASTYQRGYNEQFF. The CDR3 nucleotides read TGTGCCAGCACCTATCAGCGGGGTTACAATGAGCAGTTCTTC.

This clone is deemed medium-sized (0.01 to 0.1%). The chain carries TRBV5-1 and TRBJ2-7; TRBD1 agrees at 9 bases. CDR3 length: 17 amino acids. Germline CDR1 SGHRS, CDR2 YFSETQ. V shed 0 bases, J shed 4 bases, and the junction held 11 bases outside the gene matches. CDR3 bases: TGCGCCAGCAGCTTGGCTTTTAAAGACAGGGGGAGGTACGAGCAGTACTTC. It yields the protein CASSLAFKDRGRYEQYF.

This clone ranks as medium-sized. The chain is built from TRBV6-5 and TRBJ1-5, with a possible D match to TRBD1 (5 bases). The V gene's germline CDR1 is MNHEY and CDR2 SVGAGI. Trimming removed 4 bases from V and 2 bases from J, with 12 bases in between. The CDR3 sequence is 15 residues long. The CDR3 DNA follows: TGTGCCAGCAGTTCCGGGGGTGAGGGCAATCAGCCCCAGCATTTT. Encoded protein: CASSSGGEGNQPQHF.

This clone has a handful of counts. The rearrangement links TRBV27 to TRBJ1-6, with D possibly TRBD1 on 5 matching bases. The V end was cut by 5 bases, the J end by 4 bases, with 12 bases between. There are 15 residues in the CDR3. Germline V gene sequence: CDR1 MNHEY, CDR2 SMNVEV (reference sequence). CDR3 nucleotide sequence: TGTGCCAGCAGTCCGGGACTCCCGTATAATTCACCCCTCCACTTT. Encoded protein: CASSPGLPYNSPLHF.